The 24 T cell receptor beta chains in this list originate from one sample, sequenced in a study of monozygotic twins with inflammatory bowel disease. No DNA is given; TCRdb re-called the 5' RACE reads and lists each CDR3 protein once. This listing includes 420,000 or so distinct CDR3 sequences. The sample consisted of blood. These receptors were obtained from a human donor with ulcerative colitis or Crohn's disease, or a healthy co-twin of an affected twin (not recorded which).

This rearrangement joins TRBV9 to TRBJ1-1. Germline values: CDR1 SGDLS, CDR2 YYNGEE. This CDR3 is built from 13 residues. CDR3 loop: CASSVAANTEAFF.

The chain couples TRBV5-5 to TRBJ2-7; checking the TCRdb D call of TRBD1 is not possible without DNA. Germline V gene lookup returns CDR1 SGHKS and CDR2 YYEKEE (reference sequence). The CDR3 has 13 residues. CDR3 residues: CASSPPGAYEQYF.

The chain's CDR3 is CASSRTGTTNEKLFF. V usage is TRBV7-2 and J usage is TRBJ1-4; without DNA, the TCRdb call of TRBD1 cannot be checked. This CDR3 has 15 residues. The germline V gene encodes CDR1 SGHTA and CDR2 FQGNSA.

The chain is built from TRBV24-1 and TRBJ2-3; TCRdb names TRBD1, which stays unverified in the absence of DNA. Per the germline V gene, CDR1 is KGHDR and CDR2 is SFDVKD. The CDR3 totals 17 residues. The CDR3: CATSDLQMGQGKDTQYF.

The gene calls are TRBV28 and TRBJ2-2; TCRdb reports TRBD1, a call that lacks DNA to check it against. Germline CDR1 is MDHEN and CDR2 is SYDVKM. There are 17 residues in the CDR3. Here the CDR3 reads CASSGGAWFSNTGELFF.

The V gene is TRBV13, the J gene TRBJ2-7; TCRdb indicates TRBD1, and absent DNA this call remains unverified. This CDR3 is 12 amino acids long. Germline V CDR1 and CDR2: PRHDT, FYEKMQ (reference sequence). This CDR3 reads CATSGGSYEQYF.

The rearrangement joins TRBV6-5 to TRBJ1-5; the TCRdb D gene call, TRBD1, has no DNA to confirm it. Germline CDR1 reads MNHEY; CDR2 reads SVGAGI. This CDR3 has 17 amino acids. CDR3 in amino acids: CASSYGHGQEGGQPQHF.

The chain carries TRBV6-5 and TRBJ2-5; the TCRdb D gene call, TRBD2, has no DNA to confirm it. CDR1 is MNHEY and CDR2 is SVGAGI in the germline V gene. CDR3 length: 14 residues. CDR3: CASSYRLGEETQYF.

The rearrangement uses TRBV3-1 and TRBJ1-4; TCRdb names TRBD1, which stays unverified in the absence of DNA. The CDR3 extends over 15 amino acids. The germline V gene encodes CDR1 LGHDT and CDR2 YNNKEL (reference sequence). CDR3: CASSPPGTVTEKLFF.

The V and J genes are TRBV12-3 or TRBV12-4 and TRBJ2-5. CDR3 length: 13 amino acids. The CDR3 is CASSLTVQETQYF.

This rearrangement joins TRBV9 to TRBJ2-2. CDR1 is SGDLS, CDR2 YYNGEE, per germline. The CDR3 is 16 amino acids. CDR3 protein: CASSVAETLNTGELFF.

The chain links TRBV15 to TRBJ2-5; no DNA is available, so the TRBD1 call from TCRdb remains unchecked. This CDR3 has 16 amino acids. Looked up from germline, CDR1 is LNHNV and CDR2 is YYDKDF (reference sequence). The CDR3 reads CATSPGQGRKQETQYF.

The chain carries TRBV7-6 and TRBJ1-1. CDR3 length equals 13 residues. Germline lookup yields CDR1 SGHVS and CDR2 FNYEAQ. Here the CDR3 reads CASSLEENTEAFF.

The CDR3 loop reads CSVRTGTMETQYF. The chain combines TRBV29-1 with TRBJ2-5; the TRBD1 assignment by TCRdb is unverifiable without DNA. Germline lookup yields CDR1 SQVTM and CDR2 ANQGSEA. The CDR3 covers 13 residues. Filled out from reference TRBV29-1 and TRBJ2-5, the complete variable domain reads SAVISQKPSRDICQRGTSLTIQCQVDSQVTMMFWYRQQPGQSLTLIATANQGSEATYESGFVIDKFPISRPNLTFSTLTVSNMSPEDSSIYLCSVRTGTMETQYFGPGTRLLVL.

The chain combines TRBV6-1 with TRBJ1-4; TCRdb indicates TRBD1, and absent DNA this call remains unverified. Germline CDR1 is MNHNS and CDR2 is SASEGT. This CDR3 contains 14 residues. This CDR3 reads CASRREKGKEKLFF.

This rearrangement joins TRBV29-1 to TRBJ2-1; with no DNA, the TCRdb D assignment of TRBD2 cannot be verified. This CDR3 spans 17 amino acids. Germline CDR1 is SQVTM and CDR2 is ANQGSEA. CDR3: CSVTGTSGDLGGNEQFF.

Here the CDR3 reads CASSPREGPGETQYF. The rearrangement uses TRBV7-3 and TRBJ2-5; as DNA is missing, the TRBD2 call by TCRdb cannot be tested. CDR3 length: 15 residues. CDR1 and CDR2 from the germline V gene are SGHTA and FQGTGA.

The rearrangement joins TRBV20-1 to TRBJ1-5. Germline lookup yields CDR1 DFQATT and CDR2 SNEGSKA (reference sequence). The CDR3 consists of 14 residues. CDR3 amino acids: CSAHSTSGNQPQHF.

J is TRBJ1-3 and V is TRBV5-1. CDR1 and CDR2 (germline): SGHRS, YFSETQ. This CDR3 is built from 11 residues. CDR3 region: CASSFENTIYF. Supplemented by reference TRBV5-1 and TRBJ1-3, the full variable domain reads KAGVTQTPRYLIKTRGQQVTLSCSPISGHRSVSWYQQTPGQGLQFLFEYFSETQRNKGNFPGRFSGRQFSNSRSEMNVSTLELGDSALYLCASSFENTIYFGEGSWLTVV.

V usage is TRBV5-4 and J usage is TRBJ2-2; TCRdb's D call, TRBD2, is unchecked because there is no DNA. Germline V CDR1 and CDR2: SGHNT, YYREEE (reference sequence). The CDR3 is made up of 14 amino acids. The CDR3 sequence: CASTTGRNTGELFF.

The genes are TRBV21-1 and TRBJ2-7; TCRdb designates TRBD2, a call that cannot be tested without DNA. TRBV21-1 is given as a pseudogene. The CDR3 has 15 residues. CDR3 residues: CASSKVWTTRDEQYF.

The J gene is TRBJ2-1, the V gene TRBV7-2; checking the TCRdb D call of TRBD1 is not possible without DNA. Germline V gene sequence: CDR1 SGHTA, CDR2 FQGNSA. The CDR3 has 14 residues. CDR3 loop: CASSLDIFIYEQFF.

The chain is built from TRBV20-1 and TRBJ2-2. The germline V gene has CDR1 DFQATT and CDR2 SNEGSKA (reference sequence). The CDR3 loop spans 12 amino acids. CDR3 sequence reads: CSARDYTGELFF.

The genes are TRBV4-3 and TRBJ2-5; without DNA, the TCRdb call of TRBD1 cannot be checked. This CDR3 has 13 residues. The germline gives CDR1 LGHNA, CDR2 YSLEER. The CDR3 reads CASSQVGGETQYF.